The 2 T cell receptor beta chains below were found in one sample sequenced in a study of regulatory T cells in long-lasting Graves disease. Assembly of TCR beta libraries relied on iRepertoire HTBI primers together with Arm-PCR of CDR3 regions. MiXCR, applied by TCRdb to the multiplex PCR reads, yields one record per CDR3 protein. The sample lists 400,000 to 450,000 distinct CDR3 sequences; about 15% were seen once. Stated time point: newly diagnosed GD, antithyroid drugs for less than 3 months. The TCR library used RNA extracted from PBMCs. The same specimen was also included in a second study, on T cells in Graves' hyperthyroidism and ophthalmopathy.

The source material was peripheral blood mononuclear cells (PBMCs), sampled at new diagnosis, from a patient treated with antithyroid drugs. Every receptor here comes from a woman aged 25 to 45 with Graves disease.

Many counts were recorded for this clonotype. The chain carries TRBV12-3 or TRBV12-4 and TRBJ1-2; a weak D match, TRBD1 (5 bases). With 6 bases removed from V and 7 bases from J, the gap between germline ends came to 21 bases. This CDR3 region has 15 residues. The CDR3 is CASRGTGTFLSGYTF. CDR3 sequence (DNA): TGTGCCAGCAGAGGAACCGGGACGTTCCTCTCTGGCTACACCTTC.

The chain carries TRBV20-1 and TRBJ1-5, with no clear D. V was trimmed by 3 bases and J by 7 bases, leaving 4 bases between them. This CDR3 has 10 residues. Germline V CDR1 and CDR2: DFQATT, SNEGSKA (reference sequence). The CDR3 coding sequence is TGCAGTGCTAGTGGACAGCCCCAGCATTTT. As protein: CSASGQPQHF.